This T cell receptor (beta chain) was captured in a study of T cells after somatic rescue of genetic block. V lost 0 bases and J lost 8, with 16 bases in between. The germline V gene has CDR1 SGHVS and CDR2 FQNEAQ. The CDR3 is 16 residues long. The table came from immunoSEQ multiplex PCR; TCRdb's copy has only in-frame clones and leaves some out. The table records 70,000 or so clones, around 92% of them present only once. Sequenced: peripheral blood mononuclear cells (PBMCs). The chain couples TRBV7-8 to TRBJ1-4; a weak D match, TRBD1 (6 bases). This clonotype was obtained from a man aged 40-49 years. CDR3 protein: CASSLALQGLREKLFF. The CDR3, as DNA: TGTGCCAGCAGCTTAGCCCTACAGGGTTTGAGAGAAAAACTGTTTTTT.